This TCR beta chain derives from a study of identical twins. Study-level points and caveats: Analyses based on zero insertions could be partly confounded by invariant MAIT and iNKT cells. Abundant beta clonotypes from cord blood bore fewer insertions; memory repertoires lacked this pattern.

TCRdb re-called the 5' RACE reads with MiXCR, one entry per CDR3 protein. The sample consists of approximately 700,000 distinct CDR3 sequences, 18% of them appearing once. This clonotype was counted a few times. Its specificity is unknown. The data also belong to a second study, concerning T cells expressing NK-cell markers. From that report: TCR beta repertoires came from sorted CD3+CD56+NKG2C+, CD3+CD56+NKG2C- and CD3+CD56-NKG2C+ T cells.

This receptor was taken from a woman aged 18-29 years in good health. The sample comprised PBMCs.

CDR3 in DNA: TGTGCCATCAGTCCACAGGGAAACACCGGGGAGCTGTTTTTT. As protein: CAISPQGNTGELFF. The chain has TRBV10-3 and TRBJ2-2; TRBD1 is a possible D gene (6 bases). Germline V gene data show CDR1 as ENHRY and CDR2 as SYGVKD. CDR3 size: 14 residues. V was cut by 5 bases and J by 2 bases, with 9 bases left in between.